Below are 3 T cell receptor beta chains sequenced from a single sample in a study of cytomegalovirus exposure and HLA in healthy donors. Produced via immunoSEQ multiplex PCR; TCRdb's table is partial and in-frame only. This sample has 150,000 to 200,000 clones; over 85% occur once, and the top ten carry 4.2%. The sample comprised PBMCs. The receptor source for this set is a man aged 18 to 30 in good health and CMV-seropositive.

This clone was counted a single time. The CDR3 DNA follows: TGTGCCAGCAGTAAATCGGGACTAGCGGACACCTACGAGCAGTACTTC. Translating it yields CASSKSGLADTYEQYF. V usage is TRBV27 and J usage is TRBJ2-7, with 11 bases fitting TRBD2. The CDR3 totals 16 residues. Germline CDR1 reads MNHEY; CDR2 reads SMNVEV (reference sequence). V shed 5 bases and J 2 bases; nucleotides not matched to a gene: 8.

The CDR3 loop reads CASSLGLGPYEQYF. Here the CDR3 DNA reads TGCGCCAGCAGCTTGGGCCTGGGGCCGTACGAGCAGTACTTC. The chain joins TRBV5-1 to TRBJ2-7, with D possibly matching TRBD1 (5 bases). CDR3 length equals 14 residues. The germline gives CDR1 SGHRS, CDR2 YFSETQ. The V gene lost 0 bases and the J gene lost 4 bases, with 11 bases spanning the gap.

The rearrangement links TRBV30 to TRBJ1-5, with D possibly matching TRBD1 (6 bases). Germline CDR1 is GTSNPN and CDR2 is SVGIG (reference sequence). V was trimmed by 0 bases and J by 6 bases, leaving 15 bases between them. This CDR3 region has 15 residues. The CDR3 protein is CAWSVQGGGSQPQHF. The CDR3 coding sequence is TGTGCCTGGAGTGTACAAGGGGGGGGCAGTCAGCCCCAGCATTTT.